This TCR beta chain was recovered during a study of blood T cell repertoires in COVID-19 (TCRdb year 2020). Background for the entire study: Samples from collaborators originated in the United States, Italy and Spain and spanned both the acute and convalescent phases of COVID-19. Samples were obtained from the ongoing ImmuneRACE study (first 160 participants) and from 950 to 1,500 subjects provided by 6 global collaborators. A freely available public database, intended as a resource for researchers studying the immune response to SARS-CoV-2, is where the repertoires were released. Sample metadata almost always included a de-identified subject ID, COVID-19 status, age in years and sex. The material from the prospective study consisted of cDNA or gDNA derived from T cells, B-cell-depleted T cells, or PBMCs. The dataset comprised deeply sampled blood TCRbeta repertoires from subjects exposed to, actively infected with, or recovered from COVID-19. HLA class I and class II types, where available, came from metadata supplied by the sample provider rather than from assay-based typing.

CDR3 length: 17 amino acids, cysteine to phenylalanine. Only the CDR3 DNA stays, 51 bases, in frame from base 1. Turning to this clone: What antigen it recognizes has not been identified. Base quality data are lacking; no much larger clone is found one base away.

Overall study outcomes, separate from this receptor: The quantity of clinical and demographic metadata differed by source and by participant and was supplied without curation.

TCRbeta CDR3 regions were amplified from genomic DNA using the immunoSEQ Assay, a bias-controlled multiplex PCR. The original pipeline was this. Nucleated cell counts per sample were estimated from amplification of reference gene primers within the assay. To quantify the absolute abundance of each unique TCRbeta CDR3 rearrangement, sequence reads were collapsed and filtered. For each sample, productive Simpson clonality was calculated as the square root of Simpson's diversity index over productive rearrangements. The immuneACCESS repertoire file appears here via TCRdb, limited to in-frame rearrangements. These files lack a portion of the clones; in checked studies, under half of the deficit traces to unresolved V genes, and the cause of the others is not known. V and J calls and clone size come straight from that table; D and trimming were deduced from the DNA. This sample is represented by roughly 260,000 clones; about 93% of them were singletons. The biggest ten clones account for approximately 2% of the sample.

Participants in the prospective study were enrolled through a virtual design, were aged roughly 18 to 100 years, and lived in fewer than 30 United States geographic areas. In the prospective study, cohorts were assigned on the basis of participant-reported clinical history obtained from a screening survey and a study questionnaire. For ImmuneRACE Cohort 3, a participant was defined as recovered based on two consecutive negative NP/OP PCR tests, clearance by a healthcare professional, or resolution of symptoms. In the prospective study, whole blood, serum and a nasopharyngeal or oropharyngeal swab were collected from each participant by mobile phlebotomists. Additional blood draws and questionnaires over a 2-month period could optionally be provided by prospective study participants. Before DNA extraction, prospective study blood samples were shipped either frozen or at room temperature.

The rearrangement joined TRBV21-1 to TRBJ1-5; the DNA was not compared with TRBD1, the D call given in the table. TRBV21-1 is an annotated pseudogene. Material for sequencing was PBMCs or T cells enriched from blood (not recorded which). The receptor comes from a woman younger than 35 who had recovered from COVID-19. The CDR3 reads CASSKGRGTDSNQPQHF. The nucleotides read TGTGCCAGCAGCAAAGGAAGGGGGACAGATAGCAATCAGCCCCAGCATTTT.